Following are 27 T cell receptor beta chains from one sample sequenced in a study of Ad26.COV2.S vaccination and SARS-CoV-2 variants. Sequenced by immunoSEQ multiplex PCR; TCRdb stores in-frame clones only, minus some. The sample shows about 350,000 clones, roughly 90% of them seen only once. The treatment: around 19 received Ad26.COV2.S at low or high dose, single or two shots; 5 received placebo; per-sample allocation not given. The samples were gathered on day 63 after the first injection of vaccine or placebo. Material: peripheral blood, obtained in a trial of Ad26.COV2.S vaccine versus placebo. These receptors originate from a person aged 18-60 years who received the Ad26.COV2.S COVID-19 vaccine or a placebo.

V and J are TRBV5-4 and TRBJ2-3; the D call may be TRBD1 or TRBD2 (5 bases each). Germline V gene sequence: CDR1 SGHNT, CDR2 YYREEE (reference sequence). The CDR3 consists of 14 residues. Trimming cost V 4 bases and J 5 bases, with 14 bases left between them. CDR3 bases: TGTGCCAGCAGCGGGGGAGAGTGGGAAGATACGCAGTATTTT. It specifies CASSGGEWEDTQYF.

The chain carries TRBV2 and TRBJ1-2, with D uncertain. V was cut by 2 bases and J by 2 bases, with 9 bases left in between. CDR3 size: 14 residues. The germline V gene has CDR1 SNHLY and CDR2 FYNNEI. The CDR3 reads CASSESNRNYGYTF. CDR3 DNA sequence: TGTGCCAGCAGTGAATCGAACCGGAACTATGGCTACACCTTC.

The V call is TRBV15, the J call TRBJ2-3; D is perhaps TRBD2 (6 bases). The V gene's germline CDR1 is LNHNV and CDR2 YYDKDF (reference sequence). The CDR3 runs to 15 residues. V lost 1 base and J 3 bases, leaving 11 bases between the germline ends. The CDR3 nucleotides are TGTGCCACCAGCAGAGTTGGGGGGAGGACAGATACGCAGTATTTT. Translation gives CATSRVGGRTDTQYF.

CDR3 DNA sequence: TGTGCCAGCAGCCTGGCGGGGCGCCGGGACACTGAAGCTTTCTTT. Its protein is CASSLAGRRDTEAFF. The J gene is TRBJ1-1, the V gene TRBV4-2, with a weak D call TRBD1 (5 bases). The CDR3 runs to 15 residues. V was clipped by 4 bases and J by 3 bases, with 15 bases between them. CDR1 and CDR2 from the germline V gene are LGHNA and YNFKEQ.

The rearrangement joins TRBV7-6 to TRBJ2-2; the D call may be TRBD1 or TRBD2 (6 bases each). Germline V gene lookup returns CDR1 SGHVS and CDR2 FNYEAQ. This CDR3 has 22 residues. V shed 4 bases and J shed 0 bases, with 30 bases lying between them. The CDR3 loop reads CASSYLSPTGTPNAANTGELFF. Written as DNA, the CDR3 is TGTGCCAGCAGCTACCTATCACCCACAGGGACTCCAAATGCCGCGAACACCGGGGAGCTGTTTTTT.

In DNA form, the CDR3 reads TGTGCCAGCAGCTTAGGGGTCCGTAGCGGGGGAGGCTCCTACAATGAGCAGTTCTTC. As protein: CASSLGVRSGGGSYNEQFF. J is TRBJ2-1 and V is TRBV7-3; 9 bases match TRBD2. The CDR3 is 19 amino acids. From germline, CDR1 is SGHTA and CDR2 FQGTGA. The trim removed 2 bases at V and 0 bases at J, leaving 11 bases unmatched.

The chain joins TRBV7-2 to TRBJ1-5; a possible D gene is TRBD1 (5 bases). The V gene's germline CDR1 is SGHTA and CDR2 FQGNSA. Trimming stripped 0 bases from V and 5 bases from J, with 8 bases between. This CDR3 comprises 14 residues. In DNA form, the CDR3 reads TGTGCCAGCAGCTTAGCGACGGGGGATCAGCCCCAGCATTTT. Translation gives CASSLATGDQPQHF.

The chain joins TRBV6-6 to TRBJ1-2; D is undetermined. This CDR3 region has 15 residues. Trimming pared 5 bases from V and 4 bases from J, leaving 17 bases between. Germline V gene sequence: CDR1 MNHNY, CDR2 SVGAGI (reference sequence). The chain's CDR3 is CASSNPSDGLYGYTF. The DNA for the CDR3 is TGTGCCAGCAGTAACCCATCGGACGGACTCTATGGCTACACCTTC.

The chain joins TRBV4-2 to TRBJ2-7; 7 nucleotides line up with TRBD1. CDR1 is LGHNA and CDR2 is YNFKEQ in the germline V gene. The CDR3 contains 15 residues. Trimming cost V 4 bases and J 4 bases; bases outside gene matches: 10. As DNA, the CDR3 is TGTGCCAGCAGCCCGGGGTCAGGGGGAATTTACGAGCAGTACTTC. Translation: CASSPGSGGIYEQYF.

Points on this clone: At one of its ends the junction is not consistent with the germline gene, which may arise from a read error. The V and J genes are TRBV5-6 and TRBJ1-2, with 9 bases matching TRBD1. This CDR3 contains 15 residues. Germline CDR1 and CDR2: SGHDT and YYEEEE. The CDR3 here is CASSWDREYNSGYTF. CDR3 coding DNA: TGTGCCAGCAGCTGGGACAGGGAATATAACTCTGGCTACACCTTC. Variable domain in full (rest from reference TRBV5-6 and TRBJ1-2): DAGVTQSPTHLIKTRGQQVTLRCSPKSGHDTVSWYQQALGQGPQFIFQYYEEEERQRGNFPDRFSGHQFPNYSSELNVNALLLGDSALYLCASSWDREYNSGYTFGSGTRLTVV.

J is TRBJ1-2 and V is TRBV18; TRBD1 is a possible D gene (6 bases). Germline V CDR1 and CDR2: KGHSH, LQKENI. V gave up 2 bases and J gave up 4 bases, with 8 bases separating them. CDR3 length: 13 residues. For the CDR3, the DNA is TGTGCCAGCTCACCAGCGGACAGCTATGGCTACACCTTC. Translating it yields CASSPADSYGYTF.

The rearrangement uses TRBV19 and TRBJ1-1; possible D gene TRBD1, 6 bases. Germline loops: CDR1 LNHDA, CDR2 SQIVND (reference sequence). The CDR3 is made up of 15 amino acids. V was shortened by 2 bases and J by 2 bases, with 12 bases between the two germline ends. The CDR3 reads CASSISMGHNTEAFF. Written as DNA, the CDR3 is TGTGCCAGTAGTATATCCATGGGACACAACACTGAAGCTTTCTTT.

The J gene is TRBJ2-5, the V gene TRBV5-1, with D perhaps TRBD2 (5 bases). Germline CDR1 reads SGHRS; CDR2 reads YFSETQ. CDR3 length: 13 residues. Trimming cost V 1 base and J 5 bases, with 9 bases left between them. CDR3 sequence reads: CASSLSSPETQYF. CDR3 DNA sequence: TGCGCCAGCAGCTTGTCTAGCCCCGAGACCCAGTACTTC.

The CDR3: CASRGGQGGYNEQFF. DNA for the CDR3: TGTGCCAGCAGGGGGGGACAGGGCGGTTACAATGAGCAGTTCTTC. The J gene is TRBJ2-1, the V gene TRBV9; 9 bases match TRBD1. The CDR3 is 15 residues long. V trimming: 5 bases; J trimming: 4 bases; junction bases outside the gene matches: 7. The germline CDR1 and CDR2 sequences are SGDLS and YYNGEE.

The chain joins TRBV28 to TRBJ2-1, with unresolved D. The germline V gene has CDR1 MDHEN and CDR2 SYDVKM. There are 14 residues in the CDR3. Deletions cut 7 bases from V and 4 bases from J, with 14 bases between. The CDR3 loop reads CASNVGESYNEQFF. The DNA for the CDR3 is TGTGCCAGCAATGTGGGTGAATCTTACAATGAGCAGTTCTTC. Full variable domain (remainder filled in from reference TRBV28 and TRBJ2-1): DVKVTQSSRYLVKRTGEKVFLECVQDMDHENMFWYRQDPGLGLRLIYFSYDVKMKEKGDIPEGYSVSREKKERFSLILESASTNQTSMYLCASNVGESYNEQFFGPGTRLTVL.

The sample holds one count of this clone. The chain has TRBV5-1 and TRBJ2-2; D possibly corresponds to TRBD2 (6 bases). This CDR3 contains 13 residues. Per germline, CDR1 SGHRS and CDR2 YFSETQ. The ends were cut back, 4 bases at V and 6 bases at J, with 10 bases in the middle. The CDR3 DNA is TGCGCCAGCAGCACACGGGACTCCGGGGAGCTGTTTTTT. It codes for CASSTRDSGELFF.

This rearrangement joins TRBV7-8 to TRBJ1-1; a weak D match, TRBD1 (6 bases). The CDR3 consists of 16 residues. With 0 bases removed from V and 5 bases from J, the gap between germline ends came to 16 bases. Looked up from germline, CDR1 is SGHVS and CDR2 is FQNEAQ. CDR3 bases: TGTGCCAGCAGCTTAGCAGCCACAGGGTTTGTTACTGAAGCTTTCTTT. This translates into CASSLAATGFVTEAFF.

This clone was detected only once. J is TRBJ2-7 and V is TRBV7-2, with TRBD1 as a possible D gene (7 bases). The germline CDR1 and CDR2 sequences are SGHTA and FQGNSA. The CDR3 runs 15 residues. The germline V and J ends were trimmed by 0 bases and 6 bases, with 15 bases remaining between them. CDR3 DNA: TGTGCCAGCAGCTTAGCGCTGGGGACAGCGGGCGAGCAGTACTTC. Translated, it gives CASSLALGTAGEQYF. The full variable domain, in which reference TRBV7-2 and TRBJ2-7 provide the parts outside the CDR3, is GAGVSQSPSNKVTEKGKDVELRCDPISGHTALYWYRQSLGQGLEFLIYFQGNSAPDKSGLPSDRFSAERTGGSVSTLTIQRTQQEDSAVYLCASSLALGTAGEQYFGPGTRLTVT.

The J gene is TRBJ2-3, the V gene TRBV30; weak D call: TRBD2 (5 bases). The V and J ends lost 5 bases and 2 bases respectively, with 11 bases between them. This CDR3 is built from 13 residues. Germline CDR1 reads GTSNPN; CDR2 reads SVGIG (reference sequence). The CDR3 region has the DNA TGTGCCTGGGCGGGTATGGCCACAGATACGCAGTATTTT. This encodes CAWAGMATDTQYF.

The CDR3 protein is CASSYRQTMNTEAFF. The CDR3 nucleotides read TGTGCCAGCAGTTATAGACAGACCATGAACACTGAAGCTTTCTTT. The V call is TRBV6-2 or TRBV6-3, the J call TRBJ1-1; a possible D gene is TRBD1 (5 bases). There are 15 residues in the CDR3. Germline V gene lookup returns CDR1 MNHEY and CDR2 SVGEGT. The germline V and J ends were trimmed by 3 bases and 0 bases, with 11 bases remaining between them.

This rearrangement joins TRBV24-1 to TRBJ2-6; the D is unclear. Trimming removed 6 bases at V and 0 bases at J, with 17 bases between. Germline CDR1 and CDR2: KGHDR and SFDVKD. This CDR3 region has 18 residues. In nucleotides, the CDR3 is TGTGCCACCAGTCCAAGGGCCCCCGCGAGCTCTGGGGCCAACGTCCTGACTTTC. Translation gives CATSPRAPASSGANVLTF.

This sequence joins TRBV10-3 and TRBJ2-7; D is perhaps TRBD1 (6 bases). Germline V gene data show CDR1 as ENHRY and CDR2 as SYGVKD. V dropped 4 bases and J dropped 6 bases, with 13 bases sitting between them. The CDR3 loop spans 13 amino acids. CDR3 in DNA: TGTGCCATCAGTGGGCAAGCAGGGGCCGAGCAGTACTTC. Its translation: CAISGQAGAEQYF.

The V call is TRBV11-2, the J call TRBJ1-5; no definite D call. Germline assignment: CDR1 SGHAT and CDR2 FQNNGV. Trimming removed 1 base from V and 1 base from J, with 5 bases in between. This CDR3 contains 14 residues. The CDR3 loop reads CASSLVGSNQPQHF. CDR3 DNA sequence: TGTGCCAGCAGCTTAGTAGGGAGCAATCAGCCCCAGCATTTT.

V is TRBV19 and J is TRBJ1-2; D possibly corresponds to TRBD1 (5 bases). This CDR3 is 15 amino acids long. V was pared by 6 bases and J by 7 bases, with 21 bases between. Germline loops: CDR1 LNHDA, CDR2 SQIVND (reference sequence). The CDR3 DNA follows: TGTGCCAGTAGATTACCTGGGGCCGGTCAGACTGGCTACACCTTC. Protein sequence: CASRLPGAGQTGYTF.

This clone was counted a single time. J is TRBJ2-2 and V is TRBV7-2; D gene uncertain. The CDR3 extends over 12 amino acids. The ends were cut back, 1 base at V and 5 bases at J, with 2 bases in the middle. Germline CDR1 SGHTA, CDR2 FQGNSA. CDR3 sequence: CASSLETGELFF. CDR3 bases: TGTGCCAGCAGCTTAGAGACCGGGGAGCTGTTTTTT.

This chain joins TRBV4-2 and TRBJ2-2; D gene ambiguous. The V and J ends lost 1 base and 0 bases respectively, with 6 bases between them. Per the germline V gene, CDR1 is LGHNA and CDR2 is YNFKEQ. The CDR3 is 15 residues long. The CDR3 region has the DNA TGTGCCAGCAGCCAAGTCGGCTCGAACACCGGGGAGCTGTTTTTT. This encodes CASSQVGSNTGELFF.

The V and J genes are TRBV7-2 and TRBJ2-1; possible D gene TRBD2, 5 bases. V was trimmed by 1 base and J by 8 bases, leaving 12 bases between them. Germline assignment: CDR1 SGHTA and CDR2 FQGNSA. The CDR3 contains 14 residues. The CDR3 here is CASSLELSVDEQFF. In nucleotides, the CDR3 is TGTGCCAGCAGCTTAGAGCTTAGCGTGGATGAGCAGTTCTTC.